The clone carrying this TCR beta chain was recorded a few times. This entry comes from a study of human T cells and chemical hapten exposure. A single record per CDR3 protein comes from TCRdb applying MiXCR to the RACE reads. The sample yields over 85,000 distinct CDR3 sequences, 11% seen once. Regarding time point: pre-sensitization, week 0. Documented treatment: therapeutic diphenylcyclopropenone sensitization with weekly scalp DPC. The CDR3 sequence is 15 residues long. The germline gives CDR1 LNHNV, CDR2 YYDKDF (reference sequence). V lost 5 bases, J lost 4 bases, and 10 bases stayed unmatched. The specimen comprised whole blood, sampled in connection with sensitization to the hapten diphenylcyclopropenone (DPC). V and J are TRBV15 and TRBJ1-2, with TRBD1 identical over 7 bases. The clonotype was recovered from a woman aged 55-69 years with alopecia areata. Some clones in this sample may be carry-over from other donors' samples. The CDR3 region has the DNA TGTGCCACCAGCGGATTAACAGGGGAAAGCTATGGCTACACCTTC. Translation gives CATSGLTGESYGYTF. The full variable domain, with the rest looked up from reference TRBV15 and TRBJ1-2, is DAMVIQNPRYQVTQFGKPVTLSCSQTLNHNVMYWYQQKSSQAPKLLFHYYDKDFNNEADTPDNFQSRRPNTSFCFLDIRSPGLGDTAMYLCATSGLTGESYGYTFGSGTRLTVV.